This is a list of T cell receptor beta chains from one sample in a study of cytomegalovirus exposure and HLA in healthy donors. TCRdb's copy holds only in-frame clones and misses some; the assay was immunoSEQ multiplex PCR. The sample has 75,000 to 95,000 clones. The sample consisted of PBMCs. Receptors originate from a man aged 30 to 45 in good health and CMV-seronegative. CDR3s include the opening cysteine and the closing phenylalanine or tryptophan. The order of the fields is J gene, V gene, D gene, CDR3 protein, CDR3 DNA. The D gene is left open where the match is weak.

J: TRBJ2-3
V: TRBV5-1
D: TRBD1
CDR3: CASSVGTGGSTDTQYF
DNA: TGCGCCAGCAGCGTCGGGACAGGAGGTAGCACAGATACGCAGTATTTT

J: TRBJ2-2
V: TRBV18
D: .
CDR3: CASSPLGQPNTGELFF
DNA: TGTGCCAGCTCACCATTGGGACAACCGAACACCGGGGAGCTGTTTTTT

J: TRBJ2-7
V: TRBV28
D: TRBD1
CDR3: CASTGPGTGMWEQYF
DNA: TGTGCCAGCACAGGACCCGGGACAGGGATGTGGGAGCAGTACTTC

J: TRBJ2-3
V: TRBV7-2
D: .
CDR3: CASSFRPQGLTQYF
DNA: TGTGCCAGCAGCTTTAGGCCCCAGGGGCTTACGCAGTATTTT

J: TRBJ1-2
V: TRBV10-3
D: TRBD1
CDR3: CAITGGGATGYTF
DNA: TGTGCCATCACTGGAGGGGGCGCGACCGGCTACACCTTC

J: TRBJ1-1
V: TRBV5-4
D: TRBD1
CDR3: CASSLRYRGTEAFF
DNA: TGTGCCAGCAGCTTGCGGTACAGGGGCACTGAAGCTTTCTTT

J: TRBJ1-1
V: TRBV10-3
D: .
CDR3: CAISIQEGDTEAFF
DNA: TGTGCCATCAGTATACAGGAGGGTGACACTGAAGCTTTCTTT

J: TRBJ2-5
V: TRBV20-1
D: .
CDR3: CSASDRETQYF
DNA: TGCAGTGCTAGTGATCGGGAGACCCAGTACTTC

J: TRBJ2-7
V: TRBV4-1
D: .
CDR3: CASSLRTGNYEQYF
DNA: TGCGCCAGCAGCCTCAGAACCGGGAACTACGAGCAGTACTTC

J: TRBJ2-1
V: TRBV5-1
D: TRBD2
CDR3: CASSSPGSGGREQFF
DNA: TGCGCCAGCAGCTCGCCGGGTAGCGGGGGTCGGGAGCAGTTCTTC

J: TRBJ2-7
V: TRBV18
D: TRBD1
CDR3: CASSPTYGTGFPYEQYF
DNA: TGTGCCAGCTCACCAACGTACGGGACAGGGTTCCCCTACGAGCAGTACTTC

J: TRBJ2-5
V: TRBV30
D: TRBD1
CDR3: CAWSSGQLTQETQYF
DNA: TGTGCCTGGAGCTCGGGACAGCTAACTCAAGAGACCCAGTACTTC

J: TRBJ1-2
V: TRBV5-6
D: .
CDR3: CASSLITENYGYTF
DNA: TGTGCCAGCAGCTTGATAACTGAGAACTATGGCTACACCTTC

J: TRBJ1-1
V: TRBV7-9
D: .
CDR3: CASSPWGVNTEAFF
DNA: TGTGCCAGCAGCCCCTGGGGGGTGAACACTGAAGCTTTCTTT

J: TRBJ2-2
V: TRBV15
D: TRBD2
CDR3: CATSRVSGLAGYTGELFF
DNA: TGTGCCACCAGCAGAGTGTCGGGTCTAGCGGGATACACCGGGGAGCTGTTTTTT

J: TRBJ1-6
V: TRBV6-5
D: TRBD1
CDR3: CASSSATGGRDSPLHF
DNA: TGTGCCAGCAGTTCCGCGACAGGGGGCCGGGATTCACCCCTCCACTTT

J: TRBJ1-1
V: TRBV7-3
D: .
CDR3: CASSLGASYTEAFF
DNA: TGTGCCAGCAGCTTAGGGGCCAGCTACACTGAAGCTTTCTTT

J: TRBJ1-1
V: TRBV19
D: .
CDR3: CASSTRQTERTEAFF
DNA: TGTGCCAGTAGTACTCGACAGACCGAACGAACTGAAGCTTTCTTT

J: TRBJ1-5
V: TRBV27
D: .
CDR3: CASRPSGNQPQHF
DNA: TGTGCCAGCAGGCCGTCGGGCAATCAGCCCCAGCATTTT

J: TRBJ1-4
V: TRBV10-2
D: TRBD1
CDR3: CASSEPTGIEDPDNEKLFF
DNA: TGCGCCAGCAGTGAGCCGACAGGGATCGAAGATCCTGATAATGAAAAACTGTTTTTT

J: TRBJ2-7
V: TRBV18
D: .
CDR3: CASSPSTGNEVYEQYF
DNA: TGTGCCAGCTCACCGTCAACAGGTAACGAGGTCTACGAGCAGTACTTC

J: TRBJ1-5
V: TRBV18
D: .
CDR3: CASSPSLDSRIQPQHF
DNA: TGTGCCAGCTCCCCATCCCTTGACAGTAGGATTCAGCCCCAGCATTTT

J: TRBJ1-1
V: TRBV29-1
D: .
CDR3: CSVEPRGWTEAFF
DNA: TGCAGCGTTGAACCCAGGGGTTGGACTGAAGCTTTCTTT

J: TRBJ1-1
V: TRBV10-3
D: .
CDR3: CAISETMNTEAFF
DNA: TGTGCCATCAGCGAGACAATGAACACTGAAGCTTTCTTT

J: TRBJ1-1
V: TRBV6-1
D: .
CDR3: CASSEVAVTEAFF
DNA: TGTGCCAGCAGTGAAGTAGCGGTCACTGAAGCTTTCTTT

J: TRBJ2-6
V: TRBV29-1
D: TRBD1
CDR3: CSVETGAGANVLTF
DNA: TGCAGCGTGGAAACAGGGGCTGGGGCCAACGTCCTGACTTTC

J: TRBJ2-1
V: TRBV19
D: TRBD2
CDR3: CASSILFSTSGSSHNEQFF
DNA: TGTGCCAGTAGTATCCTCTTCTCGACTAGCGGGAGTTCTCACAATGAGCAGTTCTTC

J: TRBJ2-1
V: TRBV29-1
D: TRBD1
CDR3: CSVLRDRDNDEQFF
DNA: TGCAGCGTTCTCCGTGACAGGGACAATGATGAGCAGTTCTTC

J: TRBJ2-7
V: TRBV5-1
D: TRBD1
CDR3: CASSSKTGSFFYEQYF
DNA: TGCGCCAGCAGCTCTAAGACAGGGTCCTTCTTTTACGAGCAGTACTTC

J: TRBJ1-1
V: TRBV9
D: .
CDR3: CASSPRTGAEAFF
DNA: TGTGCCAGCAGCCCCCGGACGGGGGCTGAAGCTTTCTTT

J: TRBJ2-1
V: TRBV7-2
D: TRBD2
CDR3: CASSPSGSAYNEQFF
DNA: TGTGCCAGCAGCCCGAGCGGGAGTGCCTACAATGAGCAGTTCTTC

J: TRBJ1-2
V: TRBV5-6
D: TRBD1
CDR3: CASSFSDRGYYGYTF
DNA: TGTGCCAGCAGCTTTTCGGACAGGGGGTACTATGGCTACACCTTC